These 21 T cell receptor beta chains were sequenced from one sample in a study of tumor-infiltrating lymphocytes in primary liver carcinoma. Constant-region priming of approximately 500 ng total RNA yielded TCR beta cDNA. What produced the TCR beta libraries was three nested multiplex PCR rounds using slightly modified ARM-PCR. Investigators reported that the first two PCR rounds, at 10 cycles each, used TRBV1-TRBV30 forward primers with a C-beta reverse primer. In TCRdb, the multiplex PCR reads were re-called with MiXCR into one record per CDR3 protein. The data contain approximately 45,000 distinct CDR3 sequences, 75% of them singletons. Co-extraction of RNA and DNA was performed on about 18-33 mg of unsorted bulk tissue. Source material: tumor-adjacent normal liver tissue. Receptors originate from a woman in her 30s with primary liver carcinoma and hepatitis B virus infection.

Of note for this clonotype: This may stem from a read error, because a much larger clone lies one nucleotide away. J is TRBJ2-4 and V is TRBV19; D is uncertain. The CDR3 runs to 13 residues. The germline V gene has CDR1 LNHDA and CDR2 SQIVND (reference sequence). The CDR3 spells CDSKDDDKNIQYF. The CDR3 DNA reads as TGTGACAGTAAAGATGATGACAAAAACATTCAGTACTTC.

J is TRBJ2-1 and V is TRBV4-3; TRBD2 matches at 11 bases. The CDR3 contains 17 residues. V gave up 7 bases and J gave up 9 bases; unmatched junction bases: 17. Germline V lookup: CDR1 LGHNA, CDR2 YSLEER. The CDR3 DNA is TGCGCCAGCATCCCGAATGGCGAGCTAGCGGGAGGAAGTGAGCAGTTCTTC. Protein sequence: CASIPNGELAGGSEQFF.

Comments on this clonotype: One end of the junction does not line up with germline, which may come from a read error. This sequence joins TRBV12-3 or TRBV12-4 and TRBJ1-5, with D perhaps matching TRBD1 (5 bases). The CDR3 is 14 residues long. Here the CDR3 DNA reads TGTGCCAGCAGTCGTGATAGGGGCCATCAGTCCCAGCATTTT. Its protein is CASSRDRGHQSQHF.

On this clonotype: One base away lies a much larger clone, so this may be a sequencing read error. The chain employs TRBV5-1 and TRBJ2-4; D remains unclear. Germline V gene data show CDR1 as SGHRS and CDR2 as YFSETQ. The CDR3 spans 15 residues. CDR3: CASSQTGAVKNMQYF. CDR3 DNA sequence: TGCGCCAGCAGCCAAACTGGCGCAGTGAAAAACATGCAGTACTTC.

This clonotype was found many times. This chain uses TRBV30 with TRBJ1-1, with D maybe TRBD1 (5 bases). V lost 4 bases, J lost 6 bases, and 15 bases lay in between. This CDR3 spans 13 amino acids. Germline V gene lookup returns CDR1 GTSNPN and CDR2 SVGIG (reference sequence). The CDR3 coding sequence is TGTGCCTGGACCCGTGGGGGTAGGGCTGAAGCTTTCTTT. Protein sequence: CAWTRGGRAEAFF.

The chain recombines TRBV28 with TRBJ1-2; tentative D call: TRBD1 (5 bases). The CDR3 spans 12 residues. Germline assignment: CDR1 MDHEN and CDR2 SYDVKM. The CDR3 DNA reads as TGTTCCACTGGGACGGAGGTTTGGGGCTACACCTTC. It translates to CSTGTEVWGYTF.

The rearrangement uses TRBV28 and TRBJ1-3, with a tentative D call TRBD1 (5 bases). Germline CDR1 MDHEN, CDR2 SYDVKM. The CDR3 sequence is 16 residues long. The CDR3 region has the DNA TGTACTAGCAGTATTACCGGGGGGAACTCTGGAAACACCATATATTTT. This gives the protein CTSSITGGNSGNTIYF.

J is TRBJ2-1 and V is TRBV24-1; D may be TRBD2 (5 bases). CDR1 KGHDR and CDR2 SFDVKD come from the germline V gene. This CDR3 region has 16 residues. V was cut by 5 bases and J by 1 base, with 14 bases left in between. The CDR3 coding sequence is TGTGCCACCAGTGCCCGACTATCGGGGTCCTACAATGAGCAGTTCTTC. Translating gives CATSARLSGSYNEQFF.

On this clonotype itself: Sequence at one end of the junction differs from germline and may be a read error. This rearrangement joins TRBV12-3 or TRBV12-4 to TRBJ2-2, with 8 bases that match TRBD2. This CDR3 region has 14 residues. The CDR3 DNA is TGTACCAGCAGTCCGGGACTAGGGGCCGGGGAGTTGTTTTTT. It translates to CTSSPGLGAGELFF.

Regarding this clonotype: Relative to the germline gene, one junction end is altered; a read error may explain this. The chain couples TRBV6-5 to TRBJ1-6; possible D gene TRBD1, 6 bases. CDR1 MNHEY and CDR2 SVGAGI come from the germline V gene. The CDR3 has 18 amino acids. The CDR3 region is CTSRGREGPASYSSPLHF. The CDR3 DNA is TGTACCAGCAGGGGAAGGGAGGGCCCCGCCTCCTATAGTTCACCCCTCCATTTT.

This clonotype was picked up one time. CDR3 residues: CASSPSKEIVGYTF. The DNA for the CDR3 is TGCGCCAGCAGCCCATCCAAGGAGATCGTTGGCTACACCTTC. This chain links TRBV4-3 with TRBJ1-2; D gene uncertain. Trimming left V 4 bases short and J 7 bases short, with 16 bases between. CDR3 length: 14 amino acids. In germline, CDR1 is LGHNA, CDR2 YSLEER.

The CDR3 spells CASTVAETYEQYF. The CDR3 DNA follows: TGTGCCAGCACGGTAGCTGAGACTTACGAGCAGTACTTC. The gene calls are TRBV2 and TRBJ2-7; D remains unclear. The V and J ends lost 7 bases and 4 bases respectively, with 14 bases between them. The CDR3 totals 13 residues. Germline-derived CDR1 and CDR2 are SNHLY and FYNNEI. Full variable domain (missing parts from reference TRBV2 and TRBJ2-7): EPEVTQTPSHQVTQMGQEVILRCVPISNHLYFYWYRQILGQKVEFLVSFYNNEISEKSEIFDDQFSVERPDGSNFTLKIRSTKLEDSAMYFCASTVAETYEQYFGPGTRLTVT.

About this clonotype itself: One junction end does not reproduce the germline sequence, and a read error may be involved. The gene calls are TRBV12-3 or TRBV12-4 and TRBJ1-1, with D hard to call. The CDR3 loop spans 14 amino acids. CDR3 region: CAGSFGWTNTEAYF. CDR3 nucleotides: TGTGCCGGCAGTTTCGGGTGGACCAACACTGAAGCTTACTTT.

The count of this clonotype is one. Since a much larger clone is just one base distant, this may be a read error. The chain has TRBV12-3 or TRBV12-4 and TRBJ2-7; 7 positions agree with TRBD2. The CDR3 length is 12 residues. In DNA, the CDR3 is TGTACCAGCAGCAGCGGGATCACCGAGCAGTACTTC. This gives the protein CTSSSGITEQYF.

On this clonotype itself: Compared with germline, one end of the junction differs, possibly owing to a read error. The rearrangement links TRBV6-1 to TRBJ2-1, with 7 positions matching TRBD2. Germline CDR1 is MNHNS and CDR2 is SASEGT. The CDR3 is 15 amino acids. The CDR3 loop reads CAISDGGRDYNERFF. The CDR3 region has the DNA TGTGCCATCAGTGACGGCGGACGGGACTACAATGAGCGGTTCTTC.

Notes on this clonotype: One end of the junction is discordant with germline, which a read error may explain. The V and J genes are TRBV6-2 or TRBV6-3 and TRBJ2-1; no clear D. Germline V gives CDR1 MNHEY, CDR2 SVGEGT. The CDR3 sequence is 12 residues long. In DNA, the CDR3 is TGTGCCTGCAGTAATAACCCCGATGAGCAGTTCTTC. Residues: CACSNNPDEQFF.

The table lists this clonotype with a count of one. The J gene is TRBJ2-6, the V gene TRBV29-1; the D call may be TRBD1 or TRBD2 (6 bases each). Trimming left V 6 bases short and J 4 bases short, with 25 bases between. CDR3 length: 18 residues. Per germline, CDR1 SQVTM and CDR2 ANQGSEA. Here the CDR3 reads CSVQRRPRGTVGANVLTF. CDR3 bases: TGCAGCGTGCAGAGGCGGCCTAGGGGGACTGTCGGGGCCAACGTCCTGACTTTC.

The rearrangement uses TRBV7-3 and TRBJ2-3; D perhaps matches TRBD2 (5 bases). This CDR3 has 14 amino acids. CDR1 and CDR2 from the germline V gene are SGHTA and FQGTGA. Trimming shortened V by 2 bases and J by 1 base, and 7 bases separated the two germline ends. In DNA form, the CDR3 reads TGTGCCAGCAGCTTAGTCGGGGGCACAGATACGCAGTATTTT. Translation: CASSLVGGTDTQYF.

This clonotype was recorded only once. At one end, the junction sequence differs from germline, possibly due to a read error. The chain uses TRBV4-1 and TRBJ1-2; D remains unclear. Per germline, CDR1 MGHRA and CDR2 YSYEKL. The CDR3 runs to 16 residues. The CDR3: CANSQNGIKTNYGYTF. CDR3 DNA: TGCGCCAACAGCCAAAACGGGATAAAAACTAACTATGGCTACACCTTC.

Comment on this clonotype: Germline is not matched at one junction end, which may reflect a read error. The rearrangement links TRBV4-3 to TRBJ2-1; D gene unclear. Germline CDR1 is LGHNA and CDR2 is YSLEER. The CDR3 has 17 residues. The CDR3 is CTSSQDPSTRSMAEQFF. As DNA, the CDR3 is TGCACCAGCAGCCAGGATCCAAGTACCCGATCGATGGCGGAGCAGTTCTTC.

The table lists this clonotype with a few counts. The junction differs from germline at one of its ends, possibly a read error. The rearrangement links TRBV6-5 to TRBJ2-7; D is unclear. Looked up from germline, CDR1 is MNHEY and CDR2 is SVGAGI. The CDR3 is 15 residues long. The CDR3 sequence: CASGYKDSSSYEQYF. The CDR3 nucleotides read TGTGCCAGCGGTTACAAGGATAGCAGCTCCTACGAGCAGTACTTT.